These 23 T cell receptor beta chains share one sample of origin, sequenced in a study of T cells after yellow fever vaccination. TCRdb reprocessed the 5' RACE reads with MiXCR, giving one entry per CDR3 protein. The sample contains about 320,000 distinct CDR3 sequences, about 11% of which appear only once. Specimen: CD4+ T cells sorted from PBMCs, collected 45 days after the yellow fever booster vaccination. Receptors originate from a man aged 18 to 30 who received the YFV17D yellow fever vaccine.

This clonotype was recorded many times. The gene calls are TRBV20-1 and TRBJ1-1, with unresolved D. V lost 3 bases to trimming and J lost 4 bases, with 9 bases between them. This CDR3 contains 12 residues. Germline assignment: CDR1 DFQATT and CDR2 SNEGSKA (reference sequence). The CDR3 protein is CSARADRTEAFF. The CDR3 bases are TGCAGTGCTAGGGCCGACCGCACTGAAGCTTTCTTT.

This rearrangement joins TRBV7-2 to TRBJ2-1; 12 bases fit TRBD1. The CDR3 sequence is 17 residues long. Germline V lookup: CDR1 SGHTA, CDR2 FQGNSA. V lost 1 base to trimming and J lost 9 bases; unmatched junction nucleotides: 10. CDR3 coding DNA: TGTGCCAGCAGCTTAGGGGGCCCGGGACAGGGGGCGAGTGAGCAGTTCTTC. This translates into CASSLGGPGQGASEQFF.

This clonotype was recorded many times. This chain joins TRBV5-1 and TRBJ1-1; TRBD1 might be the D (6 bases). Deletions cut 4 bases from V and 5 bases from J, with 21 bases between. Germline CDR1 SGHRS, CDR2 YFSETQ. This CDR3 has 16 residues. The CDR3 DNA sequence: TGCGCCAGCAGCCCCGGTGGGCTAACAGGGAGTACTGAAGCTTTCTTT. This sequence encodes CASSPGGLTGSTEAFF.

This clonotype was counted between two and nine times. The chain has TRBV12-3 or TRBV12-4 and TRBJ1-5, with 7 bases fitting TRBD1. The CDR3 loop spans 14 amino acids. Losses at the gene ends were 5 bases for V and 6 bases for J; bases not matched to a gene: 7. CDR3 DNA: TGTGCCAGCAGTCCAGGGGGGGGGATTCAGCCCCAGCATTTT. Translated, it gives CASSPGGGIQPQHF.

This sequence joins TRBV7-9 and TRBJ1-3; D gene ambiguous. The CDR3 contains 14 residues. The V and J ends lost 6 bases and 1 base respectively, with 10 bases between them. Germline V gene data show CDR1 as SEHNR and CDR2 as FQNEAQ (reference sequence). CDR3 DNA: TGTGCCAGCAGACTCGGGCCGTCTGGAAACACCATATATTTT. This gives the protein CASRLGPSGNTIYF. Together with reference TRBV7-9 and TRBJ1-3, the CDR3 gives the full variable domain: DTGVSQNPRHKITKRGQNVTFRCDPISEHNRLYWYRQTLGQGPEFLTYFQNEAQLEKSRLLSDRFSAERPKGSFSTLEIQRTEQGDSAMYLCASRLGPSGNTIYFGEGSWLTVV.

The table lists this clonotype with many counts. The J gene is TRBJ2-4, the V gene TRBV5-1, with TRBD2 as a possible D gene (5 bases). Germline CDR1 is SGHRS and CDR2 is YFSETQ. The ends were cut back, 4 bases at V and 6 bases at J, with 11 bases in the middle. CDR3 length: 13 residues. The CDR3 spells CASSVLGGNIQYF. The CDR3 region has the DNA TGCGCCAGCAGCGTACTAGGAGGAAACATTCAGTACTTC.

This chain connects TRBV7-9 to TRBJ2-3; the match to TRBD1 covers 11 bases. Germline CDR1 reads SEHNR; CDR2 reads FQNEAQ (reference sequence). Germline trimming cut 6 bases from V and 5 bases from J; bases unmatched to any gene: 7. The length of the CDR3 is 15 residues. CDR3 coding DNA: TGTGCCAGCAGTTGGGGGACAGGGGGAATAGATACGCAGTATTTT. Protein product: CASSWGTGGIDTQYF.

This clonotype showed up many times. This chain links TRBV20-1 with TRBJ2-7; TRBD1 aligns across 10 bases. J was trimmed by 0 bases and V by 6 bases; bases with no gene match: 5. The CDR3 runs to 14 residues. Germline loops: CDR1 DFQATT, CDR2 SNEGSKA (reference sequence). The CDR3 coding sequence is TGCAGTGCGAGACAGGGGGCCCGCTCCTACGAGCAGTACTTC. It encodes CSARQGARSYEQYF.

The rearrangement links TRBV9 to TRBJ1-2; D remains unclear. The CDR3 extends over 14 amino acids. Deletions cut 2 bases from V and 4 bases from J, with 12 bases between. Germline lookup yields CDR1 SGDLS and CDR2 YYNGEE. The CDR3 loop reads CASSVSGQTYGYTF. The CDR3 DNA is TGTGCCAGCAGCGTTTCCGGGCAGACCTATGGCTACACCTTC.

This clonotype was counted between two and nine times. V is TRBV7-2 and J is TRBJ2-3; no firm D call. Trimming took off 0 bases at V and 3 bases at J, with 10 bases between the two ends. The germline CDR1 and CDR2 sequences are SGHTA and FQGNSA. The CDR3 consists of 15 residues. CDR3 protein: CASSLALAETDTQYF. CDR3 coding DNA: TGTGCCAGCAGCTTAGCGCTCGCGGAGACAGATACGCAGTATTTT.

This clonotype appeared a few times. This chain joins TRBV5-1 and TRBJ1-4; D not resolved. Germline V gene sequence: CDR1 SGHRS, CDR2 YFSETQ. With 4 bases removed from V and 6 bases from J, the gap between germline ends came to 10 bases. CDR3 length: 13 amino acids. The CDR3 is CASSREIDEKLFF. CDR3 nucleotides: TGCGCCAGCAGCCGGGAGATCGATGAAAAACTGTTTTTT. Filled out from reference TRBV5-1 and TRBJ1-4, the complete variable domain reads KAGVTQTPRYLIKTRGQQVTLSCSPISGHRSVSWYQQTPGQGLQFLFEYFSETQRNKGNFPGRFSGRQFSNSRSEMNVSTLELGDSALYLCASSREIDEKLFFGSGTQLSVL.

This clonotype was counted between two and nine times. The rearrangement joins TRBV6-2 or TRBV6-3 to TRBJ2-5, with D uncertain. This CDR3 region has 11 residues. V dropped 5 bases and J dropped 7 bases, with 8 bases sitting between them. Per germline, CDR1 MNHEY and CDR2 SVGEGT. The CDR3 DNA sequence: TGTGCCAGCAGTCGGGTGGGGACCCAGTACTTC. Its translation: CASSRVGTQYF.

This clonotype was picked up many times. The chain recombines TRBV12-3 or TRBV12-4 with TRBJ2-5; a weak D match, TRBD1 (5 bases). The CDR3 spans 13 residues. V lost 7 bases, J lost 1 base, and 10 bases lay in between. The CDR3 sequence: CASKKDSQETQYF. The CDR3 coding sequence is TGTGCCAGCAAAAAAGACAGCCAAGAGACCCAGTACTTC.

This clonotype was recorded a few times. The chain combines TRBV5-1 with TRBJ2-7; 10 positions match TRBD1. V lost 2 bases and J lost 2; bases outside the gene matches: 4. Germline V gene lookup returns CDR1 SGHRS and CDR2 YFSETQ. The CDR3 contains 15 residues. The CDR3 here is CASSFSGTGAYEQYF. The CDR3 DNA reads TGCGCCAGCAGCTTTTCCGGGACAGGGGCCTACGAGCAGTACTTC.

The V and J genes are TRBV5-1 and TRBJ1-2; 7 positions agree with TRBD1. CDR1 is SGHRS and CDR2 is YFSETQ in the germline V gene. J was trimmed by 3 bases and V by 4 bases; bases with no gene match: 12. CDR3 size: 16 residues. CDR3 amino acids: CASSRAGTDNYYGYTF. The CDR3 coding sequence is TGCGCCAGCAGCAGGGCCGGGACAGATAATTACTATGGCTACACCTTC.

The chain recombines TRBV11-3 with TRBJ2-3; D is uncertain. Looked up from germline, CDR1 is SGHNT and CDR2 is YENEEA. This CDR3 contains 15 residues. Trimming took 0 bases from V and 0 from J, leaving 7 bases between them. CDR3 sequence reads: CASSLEGRSTDTQYF. Here the CDR3 DNA reads TGTGCCAGCAGCTTAGAGGGCAGGAGCACAGATACGCAGTATTTT.

The chain is built from TRBV6-2 or TRBV6-3 and TRBJ1-1, with D unresolved. The CDR3 totals 13 residues. V dropped 4 bases and J dropped 5 bases, with 11 bases sitting between them. Germline V lookup: CDR1 MNHEY, CDR2 SVGEGT. The CDR3 reads CASSFLPRTEAFF. In DNA, the CDR3 is TGTGCCAGCAGTTTCCTCCCGAGGACTGAAGCTTTCTTT.

This clonotype was detected only a few times. The V gene is TRBV7-2, the J gene TRBJ1-2; 7 bases map to TRBD1. V gave up 3 bases and J gave up 8 bases; unmatched junction bases: 6. Germline V lookup: CDR1 SGHTA, CDR2 FQGNSA. This CDR3 has 13 residues. In nucleotides, the CDR3 is TGTGCCAGCAGCTTTCAAGGAGGGGGCGGCTACACCTTC. As protein: CASSFQGGGGYTF.

This clonotype was seen repeatedly, ten times or more. For the CDR3, the DNA is TGCGCCAGCAGCTTCGGGGACAGAGACCGCAATGAGCAGTTCTTC. Its translation is CASSFGDRDRNEQFF. The chain carries TRBV5-1 and TRBJ2-1; 7 nucleotides align to TRBD1. Trimming removed 2 bases from V and 6 bases from J; junction bases left unmatched: 8. From germline, CDR1 is SGHRS and CDR2 YFSETQ. The CDR3 is 15 amino acids.

In its sample, this clonotype was seen a few times. The chain carries TRBV29-1 and TRBJ1-1; possibly TRBD1 for D (6 bases). This CDR3 contains 14 residues. V lost 5 bases to trimming and J lost 11 bases, with 24 bases between them. Germline-derived CDR1 and CDR2 are SQVTM and ANQGSEA. In DNA, the CDR3 is TGCAGCGTTCCCTATGGTGCCGGGGGCGCAAAGGCTTTCTTT. Amino acid sequence: CSVPYGAGGAKAFF.

CDR3 nucleotides: TGTGCCAGCAGCGAGGGGAGCTTTGGGAATGAGCAGTTCTTC. Residues: CASSEGSFGNEQFF. V usage is TRBV11-3 and J usage is TRBJ2-1; D is possibly TRBD1 or TRBD2 (5 bases each). This CDR3 region has 14 residues. CDR1 and CDR2 from the germline V gene are SGHNT and YENEEA. Trimming stripped 5 bases from V and 7 bases from J, with 15 bases between.

This clonotype was recorded a few times. The rearrangement uses TRBV6-2 or TRBV6-3 and TRBJ1-6, with 7 bases lining up with TRBD1. V trimming: 6 bases; J trimming: 14 bases; junction bases outside the gene matches: 16. CDR1 and CDR2 (germline): MNHEY, SVGEGT. This CDR3 spans 15 amino acids. CDR3 residues: CASRQRTGPEGTLHF. The CDR3 DNA reads as TGTGCCAGCAGACAACGGACAGGACCCGAGGGGACCCTCCACTTT.

The sample holds a few counts of this clonotype. The chain has TRBV5-1 and TRBJ2-3; tentatively, D is TRBD2 (6 bases). The V gene lost 0 bases and the J gene lost 2 bases, with 10 bases spanning the gap. Germline CDR1 SGHRS, CDR2 YFSETQ. The CDR3 runs 15 residues. CDR3 in amino acids: CASSLVGGDTDTQYF. The CDR3 DNA reads TGCGCCAGCAGCTTGGTCGGCGGGGACACAGATACGCAGTATTTT. Combining the CDR3 with reference TRBV5-1 and TRBJ2-3 gives the whole variable domain KAGVTQTPRYLIKTRGQQVTLSCSPISGHRSVSWYQQTPGQGLQFLFEYFSETQRNKGNFPGRFSGRQFSNSRSEMNVSTLELGDSALYLCASSLVGGDTDTQYFGPGTRLTVL.